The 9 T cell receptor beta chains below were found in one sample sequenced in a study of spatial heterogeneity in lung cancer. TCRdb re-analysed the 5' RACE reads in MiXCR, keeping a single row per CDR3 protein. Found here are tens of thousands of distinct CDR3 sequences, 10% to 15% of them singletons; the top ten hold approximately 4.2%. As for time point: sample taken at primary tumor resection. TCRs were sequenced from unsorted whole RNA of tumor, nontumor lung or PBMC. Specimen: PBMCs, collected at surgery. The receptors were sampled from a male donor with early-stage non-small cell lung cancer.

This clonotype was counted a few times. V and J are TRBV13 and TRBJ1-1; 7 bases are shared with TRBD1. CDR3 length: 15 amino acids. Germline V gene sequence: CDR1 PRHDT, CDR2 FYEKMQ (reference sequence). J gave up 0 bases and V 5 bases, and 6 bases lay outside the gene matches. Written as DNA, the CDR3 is TGTGCCAGCAGCGCGCAGACAGGGCTGAACACTGAAGCTTTCTTT. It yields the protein CASSAQTGLNTEAFF.

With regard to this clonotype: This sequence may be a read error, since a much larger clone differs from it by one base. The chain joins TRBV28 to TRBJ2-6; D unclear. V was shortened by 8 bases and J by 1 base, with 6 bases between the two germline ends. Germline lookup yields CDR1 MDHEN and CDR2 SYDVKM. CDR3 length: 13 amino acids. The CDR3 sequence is CASSQSGANVLTF. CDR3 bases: TGTGCCAGCTCCCAATCTGGGGCCAACGTCCTGACTTTC.

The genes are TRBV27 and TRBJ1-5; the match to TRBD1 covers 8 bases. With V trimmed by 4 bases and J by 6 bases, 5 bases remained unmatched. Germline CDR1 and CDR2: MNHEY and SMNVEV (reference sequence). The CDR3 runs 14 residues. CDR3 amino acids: CASSSQGASQPQHF. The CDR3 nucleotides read TGTGCCAGCAGTTCCCAGGGGGCTAGTCAGCCCCAGCATTTT.

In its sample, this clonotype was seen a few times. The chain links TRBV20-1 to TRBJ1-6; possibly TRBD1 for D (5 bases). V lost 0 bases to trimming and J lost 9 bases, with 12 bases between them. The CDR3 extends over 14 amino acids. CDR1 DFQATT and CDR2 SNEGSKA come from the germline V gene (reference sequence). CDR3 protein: CSARDSGNGSPLHF. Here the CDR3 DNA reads TGCAGTGCTAGAGATTCAGGGAACGGTTCACCCCTCCACTTT.

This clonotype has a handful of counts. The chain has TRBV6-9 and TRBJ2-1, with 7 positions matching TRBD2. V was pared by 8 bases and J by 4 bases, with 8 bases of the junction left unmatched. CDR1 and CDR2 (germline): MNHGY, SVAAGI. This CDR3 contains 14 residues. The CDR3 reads CASAGLAAYNEQFF. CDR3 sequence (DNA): TGTGCCAGCGCTGGGCTAGCGGCATACAATGAGCAGTTCTTC.

The CDR3 region is CASSQSPGQGVGQPQHF. Written as DNA, the CDR3 is TGCGCCAGCAGTCAATCACCGGGACAGGGGGTTGGACAGCCCCAGCATTTT. The chain is built from TRBV23-1 and TRBJ1-5; the match to TRBD1 covers 11 bases. Being an ORF, TRBV23-1 has a function that is uncertain. This CDR3 has 17 residues. Trimming took 0 bases from V and 7 from J; bases not matched to a gene: 8.

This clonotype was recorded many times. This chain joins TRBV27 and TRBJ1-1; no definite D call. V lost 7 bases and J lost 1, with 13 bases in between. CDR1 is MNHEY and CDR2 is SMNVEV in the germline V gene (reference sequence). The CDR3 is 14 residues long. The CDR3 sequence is CASTSAERNTEAFF. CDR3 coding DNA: TGTGCCAGCACATCGGCAGAACGGAACACTGAAGCTTTCTTT.

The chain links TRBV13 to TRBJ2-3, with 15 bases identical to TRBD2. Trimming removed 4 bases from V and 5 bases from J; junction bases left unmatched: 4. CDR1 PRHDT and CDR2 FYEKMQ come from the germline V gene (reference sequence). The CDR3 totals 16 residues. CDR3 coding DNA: TGTGCCAGCAGCTCCAGGACTAGCGGGAGGGAAGATACGCAGTATTTT. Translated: CASSSRTSGREDTQYF. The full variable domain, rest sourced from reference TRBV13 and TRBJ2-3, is AAGVIQSPRHLIKEKRETATLKCYPIPRHDTVYWYQQGPGQDPQFLISFYEKMQSDKGSIPDRFSAQQFSDYHSELNMSSLELGDSALYFCASSSRTSGREDTQYFGPGTRLTVL.

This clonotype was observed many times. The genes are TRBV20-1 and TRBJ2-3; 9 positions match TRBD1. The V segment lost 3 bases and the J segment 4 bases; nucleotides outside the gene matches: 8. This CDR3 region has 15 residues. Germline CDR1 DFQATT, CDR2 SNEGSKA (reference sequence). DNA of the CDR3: TGCAGTGCTAGTTCCGGGACAGGGTGGGCAGATACGCAGTATTTT. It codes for CSASSGTGWADTQYF.